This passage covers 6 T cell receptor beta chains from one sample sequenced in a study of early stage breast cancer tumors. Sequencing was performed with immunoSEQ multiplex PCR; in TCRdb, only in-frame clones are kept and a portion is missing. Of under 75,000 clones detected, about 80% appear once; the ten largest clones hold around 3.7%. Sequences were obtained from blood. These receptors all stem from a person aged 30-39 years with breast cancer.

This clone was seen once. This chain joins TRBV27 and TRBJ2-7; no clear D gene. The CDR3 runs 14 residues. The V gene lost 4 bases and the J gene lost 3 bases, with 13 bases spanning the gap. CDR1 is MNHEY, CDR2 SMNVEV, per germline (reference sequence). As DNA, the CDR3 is TGTGCCAGCAGTTCCATCCCGGAAAGCTACGAGCAGTACTTC. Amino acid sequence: CASSSIPESYEQYF.

CDR3 nucleotide sequence: TGCGCCAGCAGTGGGGCGCTCGGGGGCGTGGGGGGCTACACCTTC. Encoded protein: CASSGALGGVGGYTF. The chain combines TRBV10-2 with TRBJ1-2; D perhaps matches TRBD1 (6 bases). V gave up 4 bases and J gave up 8 bases, with 20 bases separating them. The V gene's germline CDR1 is WSHSY and CDR2 SAAADI. The CDR3 is 15 amino acids.

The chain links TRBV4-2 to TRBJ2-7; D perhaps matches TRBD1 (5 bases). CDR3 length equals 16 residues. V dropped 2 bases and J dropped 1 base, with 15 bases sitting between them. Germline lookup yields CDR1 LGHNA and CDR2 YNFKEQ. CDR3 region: CASSQWGAWTSYEQYF. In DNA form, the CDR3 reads TGTGCCAGCAGCCAATGGGGTGCCTGGACATCCTACGAGCAGTACTTC.

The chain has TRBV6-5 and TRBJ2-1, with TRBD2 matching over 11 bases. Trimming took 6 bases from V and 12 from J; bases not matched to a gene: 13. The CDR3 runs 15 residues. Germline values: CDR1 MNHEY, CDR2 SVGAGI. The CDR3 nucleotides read TGTGCCAGCAGGCCGCTAGCGGGAGGACCCCAAAGGCAGTTCTTC. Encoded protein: CASRPLAGGPQRQFF.

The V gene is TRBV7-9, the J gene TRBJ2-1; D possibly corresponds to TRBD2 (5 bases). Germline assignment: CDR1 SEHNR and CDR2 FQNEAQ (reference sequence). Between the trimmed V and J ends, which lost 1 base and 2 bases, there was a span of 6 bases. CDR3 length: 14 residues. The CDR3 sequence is CASSLDGTYNEQFF. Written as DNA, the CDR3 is TGTGCCAGCAGCTTAGACGGGACCTACAATGAGCAGTTCTTC.

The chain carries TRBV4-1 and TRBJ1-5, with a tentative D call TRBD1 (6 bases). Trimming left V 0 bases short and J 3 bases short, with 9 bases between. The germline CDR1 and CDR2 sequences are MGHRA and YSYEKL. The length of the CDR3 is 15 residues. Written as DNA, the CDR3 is TGCGCCAGCAGCCAAGAAGGACAGTCCAATCAGCCCCAGCATTTT. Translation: CASSQEGQSNQPQHF.